Reported below is one T cell receptor (beta chain). Its cognate antigen is unknown. The study treated chemo-refractory metastatic non-small-cell lung cancer patients with focal radiation plus ipilimumab CTLA-4 blockade. Trimming took 4 bases from V and 3 from J, leaving 11 bases between them. The CDR3 extends over 13 amino acids. The germline CDR1 and CDR2 sequences are SGDLS and YYNGEE. The sample originates from a study of radiotherapy plus CTLA-4 blockade in lung cancer. Study overall: Around 19% of enrolled patients responded objectively, and roughly 31% had disease control. Study conclusions and caveats: Early blood T cell clone dynamics, with interferon-beta, were reported to best predict response. An expansion of tumor-derived TCR clones occurred in blood after radiotherapy plus ipilimumab.

Using immunoSEQ multiplex PCR, the repertoire was profiled, and TCRdb retains in-frame clones only, with some absent. The sample has about 77,000 clones, roughly 70% seen once; the top ten hold roughly 9.8%. The sample here was peripheral blood, taken from a patient treated with radiotherapy plus ipilimumab. The rearrangement uses TRBV9 and TRBJ2-7; no definite D call. The clonotype comes from a human donor with non-small cell lung cancer whose response to radiotherapy plus ipilimumab could not be evaluated. This chain's CDR3 is CASSPPDSYEQYF. For the CDR3, the DNA is TGTGCCAGCAGCCCCCCCGATAGCTACGAGCAGTACTTC.